The T cell receptor (beta chain) under discussion was sequenced for a study of neurological immune-mediated disorders (dated by TCRdb to between 2019 and 2020). A note on the overall study: Among the approximately 34 multiple sclerosis patients, roughly 31 had relapsing-remitting MS and 3 had secondary progressive MS. Peripheral blood TCR-beta repertoires from HTLV-I-associated myelopathy (HAM/TSP) patients, multiple sclerosis patients and healthy controls were compared by UMI-based sequencing. The 90 to 120 TCR-beta libraries covered PBMC samples along with longitudinal samples, technical triplicates, and paired sorted CD4+ and CD8+ T-cell subsets. The cohort was made up of about 65 subjects, consisting of roughly 14 HAM/TSP patients, about 35 multiple sclerosis patients and about 20 healthy controls. The paper's findings and limits, for the study overall: No clinical or MRI features were associated with the MS cluster, and the authors said that larger cohorts are needed. Phylogenetic analysis grouped repertoires from 18 of 34 MS patients into a cluster of related CDR3 sequences, suggesting a possible repertoire-level signature. TCR clonal expansion was greatest in HAM/TSP patients and smallest in MS patients, who ranked below even healthy controls. Expanded clones from different subjects shared no identical CDR3 amino acid sequences, which suggests that TCR-beta repertoires were private in all groups.

cDNA was synthesized by template-switch 5'RACE using a primer with a 10-nucleotide random unique molecular identifier that tagged each TCR transcript. Every sequencing run covered 15-18 subjects and yielded more than 180 million TCR-beta sequences. The RNeasy kit was used to extract total RNA. Using the KAPA Real-time Library Amplification kit, TCR-beta VDJ regions were amplified with primers for the TCR constant region and the 5'RACE anchor. Sample indexes and Illumina adaptors were added in a first PCR, after which library yield was increased in a second PCR. After Ampure bead purification, the roughly 650 bp TCR product was size-selected on a 2% E-gel SizeSelection system. Library quality was checked on a Bioanalyzer, concentration was measured with Qubit, and libraries were quantified with the Kapa Library Quantification kit before pooling. Paired-end 2 x 150 bp sequencing of the libraries was performed on an Illumina HiSeq 2500. To increase sequence diversity, roughly 24-32% phiX was spiked into each library pool. As for the authors' bioinformatics: The quality-filtered reads were processed with the UMI-based MiGEC pipeline, whose error correction step removed more than 85% of the raw TCR sequences. VDJ genes were aligned to IMGT germline references, and clonotypes were defined by unique CDR3 amino acid sequence plus V-J genes. Clonal expansion, Shannon diversity and CDR3 relatedness (CalcPairwiseDistances, ClusterSamples) were evaluated with VDJtools, and phylogenetic trees were built with CLCbio workbench. A clone was classed as expanded if it had 8 or more unique UMIs, a cutoff based on coefficient-of-variation modelling across technical triplicates. Clones were called with MiXCR by TCRdb after fastp trimmed the public reads at Q25, and only in-frame beta chains were retained. Every CDR3 protein is listed once, alongside the most common genes and DNA of its rows. The V and J calls reflect TCRdb's pipeline rather than the authors' work. This sample holds roughly 50,000 distinct CDR3 sequences; roughly 4% were observed only once. Jointly, the top ten make up 5.7% of the sample.

V and J are truncated by 2 bases and 6 bases respectively, leaving an intervening sequence of 11 bases. Sequences MDHEN (CDR1) and SYDVKM (CDR2) are obtained from the germline V gene. Its CDR3 holds 13 amino acids, cysteine through phenylalanine. Only the CDR3 DNA is retained, 39 bases long and in frame from the first base. At least ten counts were recorded for this clonotype. Its antigen is not yet known. Base qualities are missing; no much larger clone stands one base away. Unsorted PBMC libraries were generated from 2 million PBMCs stored in RNAlater at -80 °C until RNA extraction. The multiple sclerosis patients were enrolled in a US clinical protocol that evaluated disease progression with magnetic resonance imaging. PBMCs were separated from peripheral blood using Ficoll-Hypaque density gradient centrifugation and then cryopreserved in liquid nitrogen.

This receptor chain uses TRBV28 and TRBJ2-7; no D gene is confidently identified. Sequenced: PBMCs. The clonotype was recovered from a woman in her sixties or seventies with multiple sclerosis. The CDR3 loop reads CASSLAALVEQYF. The DNA is TGTGCCAGCAGTTTAGCCGCCCTAGTCGAGCAGTACTTC.